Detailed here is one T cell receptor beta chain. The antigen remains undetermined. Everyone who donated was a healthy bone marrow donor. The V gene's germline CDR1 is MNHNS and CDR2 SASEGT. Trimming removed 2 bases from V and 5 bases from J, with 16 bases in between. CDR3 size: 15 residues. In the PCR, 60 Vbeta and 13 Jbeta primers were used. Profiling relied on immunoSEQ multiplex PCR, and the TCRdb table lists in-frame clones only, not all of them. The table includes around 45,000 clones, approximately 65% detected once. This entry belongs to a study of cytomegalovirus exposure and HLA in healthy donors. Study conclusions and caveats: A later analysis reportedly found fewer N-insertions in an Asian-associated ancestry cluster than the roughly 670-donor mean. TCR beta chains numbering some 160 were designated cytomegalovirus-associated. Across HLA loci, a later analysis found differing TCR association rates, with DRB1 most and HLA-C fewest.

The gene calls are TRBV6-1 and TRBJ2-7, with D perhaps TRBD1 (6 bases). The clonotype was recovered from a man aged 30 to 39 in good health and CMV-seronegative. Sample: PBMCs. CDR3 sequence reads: CASSEWARGLDEQYF. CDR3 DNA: TGTGCCAGCAGTGAATGGGCCAGGGGTCTTGACGAGCAGTACTTC.